The 27 T cell receptor beta chains listed next were all sequenced from one sample in a study of T cells in Graves' hyperthyroidism and ophthalmopathy. Amplified TCR beta CDR3 regions derived from RNA transcripts. An initial round of RT-PCR targeting the TCR CDR3 relied on the HTBI primer set. TCRdb ran MiXCR on the multiplex PCR reads and lists one entry per CDR3 protein. Of approximately 300,000 distinct CDR3 sequences in the sample, around 15% were seen once. The source material was blood. The receptors were sampled from a woman in her sixties or seventies with Graves' ophthalmopathy.

In this sample, this clonotype turned up many times. The chain recombines TRBV28 with TRBJ1-4, with D perhaps TRBD1 (5 bases). CDR1 is MDHEN and CDR2 is SYDVKM in the germline V gene. V lost 5 bases, J lost 5 bases, and 18 bases lay in between. The CDR3 sequence is 16 residues long. The CDR3 DNA reads TGTGCCAGCAGTGTAGCGCGACAGACCGGGAATGAAAAACTGTTTTTT. Translating it yields CASSVARQTGNEKLFF.

This clonotype was seen a handful of times. The genes are TRBV20-1 and TRBJ1-1; D call uncertain. The germline V and J ends were trimmed by 1 base and 0 bases, with 9 bases remaining between them. CDR3 length: 14 amino acids. Germline values: CDR1 DFQATT, CDR2 SNEGSKA (reference sequence). The CDR3, as DNA: TGCAGTGCTAGAGGTGCACACATGAACACTGAAGCTTTCTTT. Translating gives CSARGAHMNTEAFF.

The chain recombines TRBV6-1 with TRBJ2-3; a weak D match, TRBD2 (5 bases). Trimming stripped 5 bases from V and 3 bases from J, with 9 bases between. There are 13 residues in the CDR3. Germline values: CDR1 MNHNS, CDR2 SASEGT. The CDR3 nucleotides are TGTGCCAGCAGTAACCCGGGGACAGATACGCAGTATTTT. Amino acid sequence: CASSNPGTDTQYF.

This clonotype was observed many times. This rearrangement joins TRBV7-2 to TRBJ1-3, with TRBD1 as a possible D gene (6 bases). The CDR3 consists of 15 residues. The germline V gene has CDR1 SGHTA and CDR2 FQGNSA. V lost 2 bases, J lost 4 bases, and 12 bases lay in between. The chain's CDR3 is CASSLQGGNGNTIYF. CDR3 in DNA: TGTGCCAGCAGCTTACAAGGGGGAAACGGAAACACCATATATTTT.

The V and J genes are TRBV6-1 and TRBJ2-4; 8 bases map to TRBD1. V lost 6 bases to trimming and J lost 7 bases; unmatched junction nucleotides: 8. There are 14 residues in the CDR3. In germline, CDR1 is MNHNS, CDR2 SASEGT. CDR3 bases: TGTGCCAGCAGCTTCGGACAGGGACGGAACATTCAGTACTTC. Its translation is CASSFGQGRNIQYF.

This clonotype was seen more than once but under ten times. The gene calls are TRBV2 and TRBJ1-5; D may be TRBD1 (6 bases). In germline, CDR1 is SNHLY, CDR2 FYNNEI. Trimming left V 6 bases short and J 0 bases short, with 12 bases between. The CDR3 loop spans 15 amino acids. CDR3 sequence reads: CASSRDRYSNQPQHF. In nucleotides, the CDR3 is TGTGCCAGCAGCAGAGACAGGTATAGCAATCAGCCCCAGCATTTT.

This clonotype was detected only once. The junction departs from the called germline gene at one end, perhaps through a read error. The V gene is TRBV27, the J gene TRBJ2-2; 11 bases are a match to TRBD1. Germline CDR1 MNHEY, CDR2 SMNVEV (reference sequence). The length of the CDR3 is 16 residues. In nucleotides, the CDR3 is TGTGCCAGCAGTCCTTGGGGACAGGGGGGGACCGGGGAGCCGTTTTTT. This encodes CASSPWGQGGTGEPFF.

This clonotype has at least ten counts. The V gene is TRBV5-1, the J gene TRBJ1-1; 8 nucleotides match TRBD1. The CDR3 has 15 residues. CDR1 SGHRS and CDR2 YFSETQ come from the germline V gene. Trimming removed 5 bases from V and 1 base from J; junction bases left unmatched: 7. CDR3 in amino acids: CASRAGGGQNTEAFF. The CDR3 DNA reads as TGCGCCAGCAGGGCAGGGGGCGGCCAGAACACTGAAGCTTTCTTT.

This clonotype was seen repeatedly, ten times or more. The J gene is TRBJ2-3, the V gene TRBV7-2, with TRBD2 identical over 9 bases. CDR3 length: 15 amino acids. J gave up 4 bases and V 3 bases, and 5 bases lay outside the gene matches. Germline V lookup: CDR1 SGHTA, CDR2 FQGNSA. The CDR3 spells CASSLGLAEADTQYF. The DNA of the CDR3 is TGTGCCAGCAGCTTGGGACTAGCCGAAGCAGATACGCAGTATTTT.

In this sample, this clonotype turned up many times. The rearrangement joins TRBV12-3 or TRBV12-4 to TRBJ2-3; 10 nucleotides agree with TRBD2. Losses at the gene ends were 5 bases for V and 4 bases for J; bases not matched to a gene: 6. The CDR3 runs 15 residues. The CDR3 DNA sequence: TGTGCCAGCAGTCCGGGACTAGCGCCCGCAGATACGCAGTATTTT. Amino acids: CASSPGLAPADTQYF.

This clonotype was found many times. This CDR3 reads CASSQRTSAYEQYF. In DNA, the CDR3 is TGTGCCAGCAGCCAACGGACTAGCGCCTACGAGCAGTACTTC. The genes are TRBV28 and TRBJ2-7, with 9 bases fitting TRBD2. With V trimmed by 6 bases and J by 2 bases, 5 bases remained unmatched. The length of the CDR3 is 14 residues. Germline V gene data show CDR1 as MDHEN and CDR2 as SYDVKM.

This clonotype was recorded a few times. The rearrangement links TRBV7-9 to TRBJ1-4; no clear D gene. The V gene lost 5 bases and the J gene lost 15 bases, with 16 bases spanning the gap. This CDR3 is 12 amino acids long. Germline V gene lookup returns CDR1 SEHNR and CDR2 FQNEAQ (reference sequence). As DNA, the CDR3 is TGTGCCAGCAGCCCCCGAGGTGGTTCGGTGTTTTTT. Its translation is CASSPRGGSVFF.

This clonotype was counted at least ten times. This rearrangement joins TRBV20-1 to TRBJ1-1; D possibly corresponds to TRBD1 (6 bases). Trimming left V 6 bases short and J 3 bases short, with 14 bases between. The CDR3 is 13 residues long. Germline-derived CDR1 and CDR2 are DFQATT and SNEGSKA (reference sequence). CDR3 in DNA: TGCAGTGCCCAGGGGACCCCTGACACTGAAGCTTTCTTT. It is translated as CSAQGTPDTEAFF.

This clonotype was found a few times. The chain carries TRBV4-1 and TRBJ2-1; a possible D gene is TRBD1 (6 bases). The CDR3 is 17 residues long. Trimming took 0 bases from V and 7 from J, leaving 19 bases between them. Germline CDR1 and CDR2: MGHRA and YSYEKL. The CDR3 region has the DNA TGCGCCAGCAGCCAAGATCAGGAGCGGATGAGGGGGAATGAGCAGTTCTTC. Translated: CASSQDQERMRGNEQFF.

The chain links TRBV4-3 to TRBJ2-2, with TRBD1 matching 8 bases. The ends lost 1 base at V and 4 bases at J; junction bases unmatched: 5. Per the germline V gene, CDR1 is LGHNA and CDR2 is YSLEER. This CDR3 has 16 amino acids. The CDR3 region is CASSQGGQGSTGELFF. CDR3 nucleotides: TGCGCCAGCAGCCAAGGCGGACAGGGAAGCACCGGGGAGCTGTTTTTT.

The sample holds many counts of this clonotype. The chain links TRBV7-9 to TRBJ2-5; 8 bases are shared with TRBD1. This CDR3 has 15 residues. CDR1 and CDR2 (germline): SEHNR, FQNEAQ (reference sequence). V was clipped by 6 bases and J by 4 bases; unmatched bases: 10. For the CDR3, the DNA is TGTGCCAGCAGACCAAACAGGGGGGACGGAGAGACCCAGTACTTC. Amino acids: CASRPNRGDGETQYF.

In its sample, this clonotype was seen a few times. Germline and junction disagree at one end, which may indicate a read error. The genes are TRBV29-1 and TRBJ1-1, with a possible D match to TRBD1 (5 bases). This CDR3 has 15 amino acids. The germline gives CDR1 SQVTM, CDR2 ANQGSEA. CDR3 coding DNA: TGCAGCGTTGAAGATCGACGCAGGGTGAACACTGAAACTTTCTTT. It codes for CSVEDRRRVNTETFF.

At least ten counts were recorded for this clonotype. The CDR3: CSASDRAASPLHF. For the CDR3, the DNA is TGCAGTGCTAGTGACAGGGCGGCATCACCCCTCCACTTT. The V call is TRBV20-1, the J call TRBJ1-6; 7 nucleotides align to TRBD1. The CDR3 sequence is 13 residues long. After removal of 3 bases from V and 10 bases from J, the junction contained 6 bases not matched to a gene. Germline values: CDR1 DFQATT, CDR2 SNEGSKA (reference sequence).

For this clonotype: Given a much more abundant clone one base away, this may be a read error. The V gene is TRBV3-1, the J gene TRBJ2-1, with D possibly matching TRBD1 (5 bases). CDR1 and CDR2 (germline): LGHDT, YNNKEL (reference sequence). This CDR3 contains 12 residues. V lost 7 bases, J lost 5 bases, and 9 bases lay in between. The CDR3 DNA reads TGTGCCAGCATCCAGACAGACAATGAGCAGTTCTTC. Amino acid sequence: CASIQTDNEQFF.

This clonotype was counted at least ten times. The chain employs TRBV6-1 and TRBJ2-7; TRBD1 aligns across 9 bases. With V trimmed by 7 bases and J by 2 bases, 3 bases remained unmatched. Per germline, CDR1 MNHNS and CDR2 SASEGT. CDR3 length equals 13 residues. The CDR3 DNA reads as TGTGCCAGCAAGAGACAGGGGGCCTACGAGCAGTACTTC. Protein: CASKRQGAYEQYF.

This CDR3 is CASSPDRDAEAFF. DNA for the CDR3: TGTGCCAGTAGTCCTGACAGGGACGCTGAAGCTTTCTTT. This chain joins TRBV19 and TRBJ1-1; TRBD1 matches 7 bases. CDR3 length equals 13 residues. V gave up 5 bases and J gave up 6 bases; unmatched junction bases: 6. CDR1 and CDR2 (germline): LNHDA, SQIVND (reference sequence).

For this clonotype: At one end, the junction sequence differs from germline, possibly due to a read error. The rearrangement links TRBV2 to TRBJ1-3, with 8 bases that match TRBD1. CDR1 is SNHLY and CDR2 is FYNNEI in the germline V gene. The CDR3 consists of 13 residues. CDR3 sequence reads: CASSSDRATARYF. In nucleotides, the CDR3 is TGTGCCAGCAGTTCGGACAGGGCGACGGCCAGATACTTT.

This clonotype was seen ten or more times. V usage is TRBV5-1 and J usage is TRBJ2-3, with D unclear. Germline CDR1 and CDR2: SGHRS and YFSETQ. There are 14 residues in the CDR3. V was shortened by 3 bases and J by 0 bases, with 8 bases between the two germline ends. The CDR3 protein is CASSYGYSTDTQYF. Here the CDR3 DNA reads TGCGCCAGCAGCTATGGGTACAGCACAGATACGCAGTATTTT.

This clonotype was seen at least ten times. The V gene is TRBV7-2, the J gene TRBJ1-2; D not resolved. Per germline, CDR1 SGHTA and CDR2 FQGNSA. Trimming left V 4 bases short and J 7 bases short, with 16 bases between. The CDR3 runs 14 residues. The CDR3 coding sequence is TGTGCCAGCAGCTCCCATTCTCAATCGGCTGGCTACACCTTC. It codes for CASSSHSQSAGYTF.

This clonotype appeared many times. V and J are TRBV5-1 and TRBJ1-1; 7 bases match TRBD1. This CDR3 comprises 14 residues. Germline V gene lookup returns CDR1 SGHRS and CDR2 YFSETQ. The ends lost 3 bases at V and 1 base at J; junction bases unmatched: 3. CDR3 bases: TGCGCCAGCAGCTCCGGGACAGAGAACACTGAAGCTTTCTTT. Encoded protein: CASSSGTENTEAFF. Using reference TRBV5-1 and TRBJ1-1 for the parts outside the CDR3, the full variable domain is KAGVTQTPRYLIKTRGQQVTLSCSPISGHRSVSWYQQTPGQGLQFLFEYFSETQRNKGNFPGRFSGRQFSNSRSEMNVSTLELGDSALYLCASSSGTENTEAFFGQGTRLTVV.

A note on this clonotype: Since a much larger clone is just one base distant, this may be a read error. The chain employs TRBV5-1 and TRBJ2-1; possible D gene TRBD2, 6 bases. Germline values: CDR1 SGHRS, CDR2 YFSETQ. V was trimmed by 2 bases and J by 12 bases, leaving 21 bases between them. The CDR3 has 15 residues. The CDR3 region has the DNA TGCGCCAGCAGCTTTGGCGGGACTCGCCTTTGGTGGCAGTTCTTC. Its protein is CASSFGGTRLWWQFF.

The table lists this clonotype with many counts. V is TRBV20-1 and J is TRBJ1-5; D perhaps matches TRBD1 (6 bases). This CDR3 region has 15 residues. Trimming pared 0 bases from V and 11 bases from J, leaving 20 bases between. CDR1 and CDR2 (germline): DFQATT, SNEGSKA (reference sequence). CDR3 coding DNA: TGCAGTGCTAGAGATTCACAGGGAGATCAGACGGCCCAGCATTTT. It translates to CSARDSQGDQTAQHF.